This T cell receptor (beta chain) emerged from a study of beta chain features in type 1 diabetes. Overall study results and limits: All four CD4+ subsets of Type 1 diabetes patients contained TCRB CDR3s that were moderately but significantly shorter.

All of the isolated RNA was reverse transcribed, so expressed TCRB transcripts were sequenced. Clones were read by immunoSEQ multiplex PCR, and TCRdb kept only the in-frame ones, dropping some. In the table there are 600,000 to 700,000 clones, roughly 12% of which are singletons. This clone was picked up a small number of times. Its antigen is currently unknown. Sort purity for all populations was recorded as exceeding 98%. CDR1 is MDHEN, CDR2 SYDVKM, per germline. The CDR3 loop spans 15 amino acids. With 6 bases removed from V and 3 bases from J, the gap between germline ends came to 14 bases. The V and J genes are TRBV28 and TRBJ2-2, with D perhaps matching TRBD1 (6 bases). Sequencing input: naive CD4+ T cells from blood. This receptor was identified in a man aged 25 to 45 with type 1 diabetes. The CDR3 DNA sequence: TGTGCCAGCAGGGACCGGGACACCGACACCGGGGAGCTGTTTTTT. This codes for CASRDRDTDTGELFF.